This T cell receptor beta chain came from a study of T cells in women clearing cervical HPV infection. About the study: Control women cleared a single incident HPV16 infection within 12 months.

The CDR3 extends over 12 amino acids. Germline-derived CDR1 and CDR2 are GTSNPN and SVGIG (reference sequence). Regarding the study as a whole: Cases carried less TRBV6-7 than controls: about 0.1% versus 0.15%.

TCRdb's table, derived via immunoSEQ multiplex PCR, lists solely in-frame clones and lacks some. The listing contains some 15,000 clones. Worth noting for this clone: No antigen is known for it. Sequencing ends 3 residues short of the CDR3 end; the germline J gene provides the rest.

The receptor was derived from a woman between 18 and 70 years old with a cervical HPV16 infection that either progressed to CIN3+ or cleared (not recorded which). Material: blood buffy coat. This sequence joins TRBV30 and TRBJ2-2; D gene ambiguous. The CDR3 spells CAWSRLKEKLFF. The CDR3 DNA, read in part, is TGTGCCTGGAGTCGTCTAAAAGAAAAG.